This T cell receptor (beta chain) was sequenced during a study of T-cell reconstitution after alpha-beta-depleted transplantation in children. By sample fraction, this clonotype is medium-sized. Using unique molecular identifiers, the investigators prepared the TCRbeta library. Each CDR3 protein is one row after TCRdb ran MiXCR on the PCR reads. This sample has 7,000 to 9,500 distinct CDR3 sequences; about 12% occur once, and the top ten carry around 50%. The starting material was PBMCs, mostly from graft donor cells, obtained 60 days after TCRalphabeta/CD19-depleted stem cell transplant. The receptor was isolated from a patient under 10 years old who had a stem cell transplant for inherited bone marrow failure, so the T cells may come from the graft donor.

CDR3 in amino acids: CAISEGSGETQYF. The CDR3 DNA is TGTGCCATCAGTGAAGGAAGCGGGGAGACCCAGTACTTC. The chain links TRBV10-3 to TRBJ2-5; possibly TRBD2 for D (6 bases). The V and J ends lost 3 bases and 5 bases respectively, with 10 bases between them. This CDR3 has 13 residues. Germline V gene lookup returns CDR1 ENHRY and CDR2 SYGVKD.